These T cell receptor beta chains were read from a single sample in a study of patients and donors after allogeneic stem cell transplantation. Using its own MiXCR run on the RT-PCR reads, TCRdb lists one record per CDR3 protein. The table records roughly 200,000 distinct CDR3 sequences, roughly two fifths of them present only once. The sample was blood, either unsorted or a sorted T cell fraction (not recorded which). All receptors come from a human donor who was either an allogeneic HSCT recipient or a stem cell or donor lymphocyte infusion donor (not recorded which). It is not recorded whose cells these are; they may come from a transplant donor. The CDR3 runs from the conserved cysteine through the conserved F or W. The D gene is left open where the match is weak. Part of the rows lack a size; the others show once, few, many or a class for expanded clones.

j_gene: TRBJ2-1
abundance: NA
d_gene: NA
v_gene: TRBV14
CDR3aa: CASSQDWRTYNEQFF
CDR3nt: TGTGCCAGCAGCCAAGATTGGCGGACCTACAATGAGCAGTTCTTC

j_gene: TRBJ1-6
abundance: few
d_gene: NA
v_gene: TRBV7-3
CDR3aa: CASSVAPGSPLHF
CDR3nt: TGTGCCAGCAGCGTAGCCCCAGGTTCACCCCTCCACTTT

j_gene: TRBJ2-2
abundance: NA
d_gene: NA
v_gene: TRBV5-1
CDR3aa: CASSLYSWGRQSGELFF
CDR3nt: TGCGCCAGCAGCTTGTATTCGTGGGGGAGACAGAGCGGGGAGCTGTTTTTT

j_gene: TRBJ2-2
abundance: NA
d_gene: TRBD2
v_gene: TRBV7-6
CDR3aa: CASSLGTSGGPKGGELFF
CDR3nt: TGTGCCAGCAGCTTGGGGACTAGCGGGGGACCGAAGGGCGGGGAGCTGTTTTTT

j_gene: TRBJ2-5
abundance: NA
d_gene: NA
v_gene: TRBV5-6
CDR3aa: CASSPHGPAWTQYF
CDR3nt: TGTGCCAGCAGCCCCCACGGTCCTGCGTGGACCCAGTACTTC

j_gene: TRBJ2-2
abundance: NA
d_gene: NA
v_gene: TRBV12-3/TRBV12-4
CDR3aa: CASSFARGSGELFF
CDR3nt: TGTGCCAGCAGTTTTGCTCGGGGCTCCGGGGAGCTGTTTTTT

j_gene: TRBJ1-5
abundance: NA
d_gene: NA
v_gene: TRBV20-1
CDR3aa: CSARDYLGGGNQPQHF
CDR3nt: TGCAGTGCTAGAGATTATTTGGGTGGTGGCAATCAGCCCCAGCATTTT

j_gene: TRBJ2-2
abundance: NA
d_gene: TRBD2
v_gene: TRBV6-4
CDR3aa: CASRGTSGDTGELFF
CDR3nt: TGTGCCAGCAGGGGGACTAGCGGGGACACCGGGGAGCTGTTTTTT

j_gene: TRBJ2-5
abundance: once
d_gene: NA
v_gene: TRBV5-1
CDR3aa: CASSLTTGRQETQYF
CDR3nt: TGCGCCAGCAGCTTGACAACAGGACGTCAAGAGACCCAGTACTTC

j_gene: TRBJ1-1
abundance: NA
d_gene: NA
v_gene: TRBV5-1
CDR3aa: CASSFPGRTEAFF
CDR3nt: TGCGCCAGCAGCTTCCCGGGTAGGACTGAAGCTTTCTTT

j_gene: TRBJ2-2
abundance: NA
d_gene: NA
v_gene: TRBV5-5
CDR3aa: CASRSRGPNTGELFF
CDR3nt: TGTGCCAGCAGGTCCCGGGGCCCGAACACCGGGGAGCTGTTTTTT

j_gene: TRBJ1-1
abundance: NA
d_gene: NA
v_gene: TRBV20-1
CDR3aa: CSARAGNMNTEAFF
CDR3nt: TGCAGTGCTAGAGCAGGAAACATGAACACTGAAGCTTTCTTT

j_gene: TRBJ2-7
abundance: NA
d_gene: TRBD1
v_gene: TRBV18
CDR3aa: CASSPGDRGRYEQYF
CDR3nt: TGTGCCAGCTCACCTGGGGACAGGGGAAGATACGAGCAGTACTTC

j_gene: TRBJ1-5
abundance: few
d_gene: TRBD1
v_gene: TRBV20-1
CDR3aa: CSARDRDRGFRGNQPQHF
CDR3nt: TGCAGTGCTCGAGACCGGGACAGGGGGTTTCGAGGCAATCAGCCCCAGCATTTT

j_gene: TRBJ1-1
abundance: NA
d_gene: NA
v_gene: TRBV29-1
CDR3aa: CSVEGLNTEAFF
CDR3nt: TGCAGCGTTGAAGGACTGAACACTGAAGCTTTCTTT

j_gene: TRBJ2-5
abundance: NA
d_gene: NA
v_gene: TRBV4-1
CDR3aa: CASSQLLKETQYF
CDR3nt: TGCGCCAGCAGCCAACTTCTCAAGGAGACCCAGTACTTC

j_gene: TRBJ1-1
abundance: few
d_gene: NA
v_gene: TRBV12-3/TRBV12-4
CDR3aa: CASIPQAANTEAFF
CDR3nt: TGTGCCAGCATCCCTCAGGCAGCGAACACTGAAGCTTTCTTT

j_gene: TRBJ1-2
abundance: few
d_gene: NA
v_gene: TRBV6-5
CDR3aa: CASSRRQDYGYTF
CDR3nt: TGTGCCAGCAGTAGAAGACAGGACTATGGCTACACCTTC

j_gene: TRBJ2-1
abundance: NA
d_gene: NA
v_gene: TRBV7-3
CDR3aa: CASSATEGYNEQFF
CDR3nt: TGTGCCAGCAGCGCTACGGAGGGATACAATGAGCAGTTCTTC

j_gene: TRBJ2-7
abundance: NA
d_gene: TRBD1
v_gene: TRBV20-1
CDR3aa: CSARHGTVYEQYF
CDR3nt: TGCAGTGCTAGACATGGGACAGTCTACGAGCAGTACTTC

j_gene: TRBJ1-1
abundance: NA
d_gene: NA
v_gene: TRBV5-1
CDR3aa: CASRGGSGLMNTEAFF
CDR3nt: TGCGCCAGCAGGGGCGGGTCAGGACTTATGAACACTGAAGCTTTCTTT

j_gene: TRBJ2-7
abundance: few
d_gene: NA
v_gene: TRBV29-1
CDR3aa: CSASTGSLSYEQYF
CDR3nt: TGCAGCGCCTCAACAGGGTCCCTCTCCTACGAGCAGTACTTC

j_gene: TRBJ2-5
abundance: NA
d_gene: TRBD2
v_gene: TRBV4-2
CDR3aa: CASSQARTSGGQETQYF
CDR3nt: TGTGCCAGCAGCCAAGCTCGGACTAGCGGGGGTCAAGAGACCCAGTACTTC

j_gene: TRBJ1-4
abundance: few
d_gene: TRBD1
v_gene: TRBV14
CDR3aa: CASSPDRADEKLFF
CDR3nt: TGTGCCAGCAGCCCCGACAGGGCGGATGAAAAACTGTTTTTT

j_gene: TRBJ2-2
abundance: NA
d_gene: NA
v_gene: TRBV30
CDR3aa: CAWSVRGGGELFF
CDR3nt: TGTGCCTGGAGTGTACGTGGGGGCGGGGAGCTGTTTTTT

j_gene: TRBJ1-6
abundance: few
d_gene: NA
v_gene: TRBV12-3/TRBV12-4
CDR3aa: CASCRGVHNSPLHF
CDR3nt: TGTGCCAGCTGTCGGGGGGTACATAATTCACCCCTCCACTTT

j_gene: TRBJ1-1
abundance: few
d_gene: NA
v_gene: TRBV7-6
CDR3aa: CASSSYPNGGNEAFF
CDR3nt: TGTGCCAGCAGCTCCTACCCGAATGGGGGTAATGAAGCTTTCTTT

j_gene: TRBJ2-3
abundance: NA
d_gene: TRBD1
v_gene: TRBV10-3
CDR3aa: CAISRTGGSDTQYF
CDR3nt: TGTGCCATCAGCCGGACAGGGGGCTCAGATACGCAGTATTTT

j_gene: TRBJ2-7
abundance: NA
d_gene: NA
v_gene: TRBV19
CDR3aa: CASMRGMEQYF
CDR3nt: TGTGCCAGTATGAGGGGTATGGAGCAGTACTTC

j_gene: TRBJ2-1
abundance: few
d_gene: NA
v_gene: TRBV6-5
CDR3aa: CASSSSRTYNEQFF
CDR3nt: TGTGCCAGCAGTTCCAGCAGAACCTACAATGAGCAGTTCTTC

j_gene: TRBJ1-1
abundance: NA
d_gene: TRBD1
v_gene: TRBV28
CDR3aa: CASSSGGSPNTEAFF
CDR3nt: TGTGCCAGCAGCTCAGGGGGCAGCCCGAACACTGAAGCTTTCTTT

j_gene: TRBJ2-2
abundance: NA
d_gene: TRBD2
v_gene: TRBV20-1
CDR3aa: CSASRLAGYTGELFF
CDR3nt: TGCAGTGCTAGTAGGCTAGCGGGCTACACCGGGGAGCTGTTTTTT

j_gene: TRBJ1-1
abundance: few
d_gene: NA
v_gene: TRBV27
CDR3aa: CASSPRGGLATLNTEAFF
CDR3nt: TGTGCCAGCAGTCCCCGGGGAGGTTTAGCTACTCTGAACACTGAAGCTTTCTTT

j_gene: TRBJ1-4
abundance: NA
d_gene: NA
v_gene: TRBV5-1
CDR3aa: CASSLGGANEKLFF
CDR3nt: TGCGCCAGCAGCTTGGGAGGAGCTAATGAAAAACTGTTTTTT

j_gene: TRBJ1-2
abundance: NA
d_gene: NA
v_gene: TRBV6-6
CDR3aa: CASSYSKGADYGYTF
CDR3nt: TGTGCCAGCAGTTACTCGAAAGGGGCCGACTATGGCTACACCTTC

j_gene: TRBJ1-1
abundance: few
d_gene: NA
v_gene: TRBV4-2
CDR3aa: CASSQSGESAEAFF
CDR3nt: TGTGCCAGCAGCCAATCAGGGGAATCGGCTGAAGCTTTCTTT

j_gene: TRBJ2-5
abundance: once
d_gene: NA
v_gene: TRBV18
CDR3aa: CASSPESQETQYF
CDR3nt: TGTGCCAGCTCACCAGAATCCCAAGAGACCCAGTACTTC

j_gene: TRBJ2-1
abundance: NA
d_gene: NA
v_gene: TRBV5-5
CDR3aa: CASSLVGTAGYNEQFF
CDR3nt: TGTGCCAGCAGCTTGGTCGGGACCGCCGGCTACAATGAGCAGTTCTTC

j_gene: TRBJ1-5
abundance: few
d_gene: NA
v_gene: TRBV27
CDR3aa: CASSFVGNYQPQHF
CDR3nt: TGTGCCAGCAGTTTCGTCGGCAATTATCAGCCCCAGCATTTT

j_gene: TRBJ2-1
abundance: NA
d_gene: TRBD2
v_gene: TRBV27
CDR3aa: CASSLLAGDEQFF
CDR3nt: TGTGCCAGCAGTTTACTAGCGGGCGATGAGCAGTTCTTC

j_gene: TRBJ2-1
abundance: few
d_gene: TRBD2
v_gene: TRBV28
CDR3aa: CASSPGLGAYNEQFF
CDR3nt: TGTGCCAGCAGTCCGGGACTAGGGGCCTACAATGAGCAGTTCTTC

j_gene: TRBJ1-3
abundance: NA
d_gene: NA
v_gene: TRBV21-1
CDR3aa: CASSKFLNRDSGNTIYF
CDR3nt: TGTGCCAGCAGCAAATTTCTTAACAGAGACTCTGGAAACACCATATATTTT

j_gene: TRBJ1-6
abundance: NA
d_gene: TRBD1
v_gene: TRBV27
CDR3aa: CASKKLTGGGSPLHF
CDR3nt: TGTGCCAGCAAGAAATTGACAGGGGGGGGATCACCCCTCCACTTT

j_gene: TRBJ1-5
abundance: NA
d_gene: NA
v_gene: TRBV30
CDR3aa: CAWSRTGTLWPQHF
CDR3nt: TGTGCCTGGAGTCGAACCGGGACACTATGGCCCCAGCATTTT

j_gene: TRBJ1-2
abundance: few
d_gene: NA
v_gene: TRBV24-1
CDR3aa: CATSDLRGSSGYTF
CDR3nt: TGTGCCACCAGTGATTTGAGGGGGTCGAGTGGCTACACCTTC

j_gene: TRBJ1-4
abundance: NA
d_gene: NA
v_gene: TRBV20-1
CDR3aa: CSATNEEKLFF
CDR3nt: TGCAGTGCGACCAATGAGGAAAAACTGTTTTTT

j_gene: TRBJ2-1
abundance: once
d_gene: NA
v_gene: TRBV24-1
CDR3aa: CATSAIEQFF
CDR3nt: TGTGCCACCAGTGCCATAGAGCAGTTCTTC

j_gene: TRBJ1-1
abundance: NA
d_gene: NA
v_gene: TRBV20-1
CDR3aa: CSATGAGTEAFF
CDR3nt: TGCAGTGCTACGGGGGCCGGCACTGAAGCTTTCTTT

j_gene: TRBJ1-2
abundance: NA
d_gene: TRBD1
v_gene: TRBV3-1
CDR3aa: CASSHWSDRALGYGYTF
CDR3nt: TGTGCCAGCAGCCATTGGTCGGACAGGGCACTAGGCTATGGCTACACCTTC

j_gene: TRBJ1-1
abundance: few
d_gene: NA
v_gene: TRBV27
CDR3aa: CASSLGQAPLSNTEAFF
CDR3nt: TGTGCCAGCAGTTTAGGGCAAGCCCCTCTCTCGAACACTGAAGCTTTCTTT

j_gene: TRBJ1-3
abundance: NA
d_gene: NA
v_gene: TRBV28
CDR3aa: CASSSDLDPVGNTIYF
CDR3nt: TGTGCCAGCAGTTCCGATCTCGACCCCGTGGGAAACACCATATATTTT

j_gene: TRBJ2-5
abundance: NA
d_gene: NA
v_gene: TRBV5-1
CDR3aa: CASSFAGDASETQYF
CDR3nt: TGCGCCAGCAGCTTTGCCGGGGACGCTTCCGAGACCCAGTACTTC

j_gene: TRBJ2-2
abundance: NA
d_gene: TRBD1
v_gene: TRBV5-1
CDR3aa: CASSSRPDRGHTGELFF
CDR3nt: TGCGCCAGCAGCTCCAGACCCGACAGGGGGCATACCGGGGAGCTGTTTTTT

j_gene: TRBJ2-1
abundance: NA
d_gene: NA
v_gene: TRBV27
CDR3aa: CASSLGPQYQGLGNEQFF
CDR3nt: TGTGCCAGCAGTTTGGGTCCCCAGTACCAGGGGCTGGGGAATGAGCAGTTCTTC